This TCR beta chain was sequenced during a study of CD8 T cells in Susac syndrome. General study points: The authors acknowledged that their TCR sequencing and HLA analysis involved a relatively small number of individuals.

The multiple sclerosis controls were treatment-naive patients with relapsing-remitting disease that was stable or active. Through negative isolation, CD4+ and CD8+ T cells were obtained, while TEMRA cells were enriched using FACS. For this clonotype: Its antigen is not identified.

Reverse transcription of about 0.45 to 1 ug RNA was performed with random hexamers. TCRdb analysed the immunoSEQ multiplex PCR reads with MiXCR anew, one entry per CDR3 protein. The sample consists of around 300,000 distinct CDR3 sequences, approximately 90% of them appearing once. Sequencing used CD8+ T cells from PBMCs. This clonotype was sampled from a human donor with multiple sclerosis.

In DNA form, the CDR3 reads TGTGCCTGGAGGCCAAGGGGACTCTCCTACGAGCAGTACTTC. Encoded protein: CAWRPRGLSYEQYF. The V and J genes are TRBV30 and TRBJ2-7; tentatively, D is TRBD2 (6 bases). The CDR3 covers 14 residues. V was pared by 3 bases and J by 0 bases, with 12 bases between. Per germline, CDR1 GTSNPN and CDR2 SVGIG (reference sequence).